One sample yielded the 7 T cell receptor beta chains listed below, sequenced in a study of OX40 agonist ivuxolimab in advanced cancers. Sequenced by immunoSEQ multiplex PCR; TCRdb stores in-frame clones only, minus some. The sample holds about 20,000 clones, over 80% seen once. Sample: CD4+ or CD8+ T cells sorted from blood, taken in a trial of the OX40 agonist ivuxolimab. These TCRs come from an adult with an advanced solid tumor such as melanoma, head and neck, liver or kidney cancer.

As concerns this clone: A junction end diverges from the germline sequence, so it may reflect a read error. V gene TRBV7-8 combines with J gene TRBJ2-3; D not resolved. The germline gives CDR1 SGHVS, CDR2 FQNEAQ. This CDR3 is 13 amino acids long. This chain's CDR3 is CASSQASGSTPTF. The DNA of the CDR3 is TGTGCCAGCAGCCAAGCGTCGGGCTCGACCCCGACTTTT.

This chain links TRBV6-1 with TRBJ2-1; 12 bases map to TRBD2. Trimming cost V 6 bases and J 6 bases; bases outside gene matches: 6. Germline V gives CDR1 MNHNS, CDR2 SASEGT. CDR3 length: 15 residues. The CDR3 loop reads CASSASGGAPNEQFF. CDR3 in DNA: TGTGCCAGCAGCGCTAGCGGGGGGGCCCCCAATGAGCAGTTCTTC.

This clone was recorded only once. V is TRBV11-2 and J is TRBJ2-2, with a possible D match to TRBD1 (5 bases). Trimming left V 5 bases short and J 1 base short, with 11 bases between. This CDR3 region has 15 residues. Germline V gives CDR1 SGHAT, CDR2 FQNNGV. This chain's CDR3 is CASSPWQGNTGELFF. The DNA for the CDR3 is TGTGCCAGCAGCCCGTGGCAGGGGAACACCGGGGAGCTGTTTTTT.

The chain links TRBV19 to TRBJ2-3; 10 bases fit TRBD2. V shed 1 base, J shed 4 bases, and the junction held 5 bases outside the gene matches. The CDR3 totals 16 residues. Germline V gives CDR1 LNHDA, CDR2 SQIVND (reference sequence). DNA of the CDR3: TGTGCCAGTAGTATAGCGAGCGGGGGGGCTGCAGATACGCAGTATTTT. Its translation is CASSIASGGAADTQYF.

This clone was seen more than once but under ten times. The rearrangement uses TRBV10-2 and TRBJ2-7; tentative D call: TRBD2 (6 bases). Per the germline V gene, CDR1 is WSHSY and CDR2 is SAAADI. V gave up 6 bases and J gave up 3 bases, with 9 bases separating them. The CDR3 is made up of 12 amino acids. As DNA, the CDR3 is TGCGCCAGCAGGACTAGGTTCTACGAGCAGTACTTC. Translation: CASRTRFYEQYF.

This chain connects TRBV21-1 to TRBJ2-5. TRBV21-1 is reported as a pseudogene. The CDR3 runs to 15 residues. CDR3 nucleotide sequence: TGTGCCAGCAGCAAAGGTTTAGGACGGAAAGAGACCCAGTACTTC. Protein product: CASSKGLGRKETQYF.

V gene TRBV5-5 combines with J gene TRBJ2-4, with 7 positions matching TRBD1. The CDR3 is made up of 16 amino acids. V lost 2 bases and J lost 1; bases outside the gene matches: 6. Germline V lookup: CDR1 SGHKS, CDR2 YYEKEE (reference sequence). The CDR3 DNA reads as TGTGCCAGCAGCTTAACGGAGACAGGGGCCAAAAACATTCAGTACTTC. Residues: CASSLTETGAKNIQYF.